This TCR beta chain comes out of a study of cytomegalovirus exposure and HLA in healthy donors. Study observations and caveats: Most of the CMV-associated TCR beta chains (in a later analysis) appeared to be HLA-restricted. Earlier findings revealed that most TCR beta V segments proved productive either about 90% or about 30% of the time. Rare sequences made up most TCRs, while some public TCRs were found in many donors. Sequence variants that were highly shared formed a cluster that was likely a sequencing artifact.

The PCR employed 60 Vbeta primers together with 13 Jbeta primers. Clones were read by immunoSEQ multiplex PCR, and TCRdb kept only the in-frame ones, dropping some. The table lists some 120,000 clones, 80% to 85% of them singletons. Germline values: CDR1 MDHEN, CDR2 SYDVKM. The CDR3 extends over 16 amino acids. Trimming pared 4 bases from V and 2 bases from J, leaving 16 bases between. On this clone itself: Its target is not known.

Material for sequencing was PBMCs. The V and J genes are TRBV28 and TRBJ2-3; a possible D gene is TRBD2 (6 bases). This TCR was sampled from a woman between 40 and 55 years old in good health and CMV-seronegative. Here the CDR3 reads CASSSEGLGYTDTQYF. The DNA for the CDR3 is TGTGCCAGCAGTTCGGAGGGGCTGGGGTACACAGATACGCAGTATTTT.